This T cell receptor (beta chain) was sequenced for a study of cytomegalovirus exposure and HLA in healthy donors. V shed 4 bases and J shed 2 bases, with 12 bases lying between them. Germline-derived CDR1 and CDR2 are MNHEY and SVGAGI. This CDR3 comprises 15 residues. Amplification used 60 Vbeta primers and 13 Jbeta primers. Repertoires were generated with immunoSEQ multiplex PCR, while TCRdb's copy carries only in-frame clones and drops some. The sample has about 170,000 clones, roughly 79% seen once. The chain recombines TRBV6-5 with TRBJ2-1; D is perhaps TRBD1 (6 bases). Sequencing input: PBMCs. The sequence was obtained from a woman between 18 and 29 years old in good health and CMV-seropositive. Here the CDR3 reads CASSSRTVAYNEQFF. As DNA, the CDR3 is TGTGCCAGCAGTTCCCGGACAGTGGCCTACAATGAGCAGTTCTTC.